This T cell receptor (beta chain) appears in the sequencing data of a study of cytotoxic CD8 clonotypes in ibrutinib-treated CLL. Study information: Samples showed on average about 240,000 productive templates and 94,082 productive rearrangements. Study findings and constraints: Treatment left the uncommon public clonotypes either contracted or stable in frequency. Sampling times differed between sustained-remission and progressing patients.

The source of around 1.9 micrograms of genomic DNA for TCR beta libraries was cryopreserved PBMCs. The CDR3 runs to 15 residues. CDR1 and CDR2 from the germline V gene are LNHDA and SQIVND (reference sequence). The V gene lost 7 bases and the J gene lost 7 bases, with 19 bases spanning the gap. A remark on this clone: Its antigen is not known.

Generated by immunoSEQ multiplex PCR, the TCRdb table keeps only in-frame clones and is missing some. The sample has 10,000 to 15,000 clones; approximately 59% are singletons. The sequence was collected from a human donor with chronic lymphocytic leukemia. The chain joins TRBV19 to TRBJ1-4; D not resolved. The sample consisted of PBMCs, taken before ibrutinib treatment. CDR3 amino acids: CASKDSSTRGEKLFF. In DNA, the CDR3 is TGTGCCAGTAAAGACTCTTCGACGAGAGGTGAAAAACTGTTTTTT.